The 28 T cell receptor beta chains listed next were all sequenced from one sample in a study of T-cell memory formation after mild COVID-19. TCRdb re-called the 5' RACE reads through MiXCR, storing one row per CDR3 protein. The profile shows fewer than 700,000 distinct CDR3 sequences, about a fifth of them singletons. Sequenced material: PBMCs or a T cell subset sorted from them (not recorded which). The receptors were gathered from an adult woman who had mild COVID-19 (a few samples of this study predate the infection). Cell type and time point are not known.

This clonotype was seen a few times. The rearrangement joins TRBV18 to TRBJ2-2, with D hard to call. Between the trimmed V and J ends, which lost 3 bases and 0 bases, there was a span of 11 bases. Germline-derived CDR1 and CDR2 are KGHSH and LQKENI. This CDR3 is built from 16 residues. CDR3 nucleotide sequence: TGTGCCAGCTCACCTGGAAAGGGCTCGAACACCGGGGAGCTGTTTTTT. It is translated as CASSPGKGSNTGELFF.

This chain uses TRBV7-2 with TRBJ2-5; TRBD2 matches 8 bases. The V and J ends lost 4 bases and 4 bases, in that order; junction bases with no gene match: 5. Germline V gene lookup returns CDR1 SGHTA and CDR2 FQGNSA. This CDR3 region has 14 residues. Here the CDR3 reads CASSSGLVSETQYF. For the CDR3, the DNA is TGTGCCAGCAGCTCGGGACTAGTATCAGAGACCCAGTACTTC.

In this sample, this clonotype turned up a few times. The rearrangement joins TRBV20-1 to TRBJ2-2, with 8 bases lining up with TRBD1. Germline V gene data show CDR1 as DFQATT and CDR2 as SNEGSKA (reference sequence). Trimming at V came to 4 bases and at J to 5 bases, leaving 12 bases not matched to a gene. The CDR3 runs 16 residues. DNA of the CDR3: TGCAGTGCTACGAGGACAGGGAAGGGTTCTACCGGGGAGCTGTTTTTT. Translation gives CSATRTGKGSTGELFF.

This clonotype was detected a few times. V and J are TRBV4-2 and TRBJ2-3, with 14 bases aligning to TRBD2. Germline trimming cut 1 base from V and 4 bases from J; bases unmatched to any gene: 7. The CDR3 is 18 residues long. Germline V lookup: CDR1 LGHNA, CDR2 YNFKEQ. This chain's CDR3 is CASSQGGTSGSEADTQYF. As DNA, the CDR3 is TGTGCCAGCAGCCAAGGCGGGACTAGCGGGAGTGAGGCAGATACGCAGTATTTT.

This chain connects TRBV20-1 to TRBJ2-5; 12 positions match TRBD2. There are 14 residues in the CDR3. The V gene's germline CDR1 is DFQATT and CDR2 SNEGSKA (reference sequence). V lost 5 bases and J lost 5; bases outside the gene matches: 6. The CDR3: CSAPALAGGETQYF. CDR3 bases: TGCAGTGCTCCGGCCCTAGCGGGGGGGGAGACCCAGTACTTC.

This clonotype has a handful of counts. The J gene is TRBJ2-1, the V gene TRBV4-3; 14 bases fit TRBD2. This CDR3 is 17 amino acids long. The V segment lost 0 bases and the J segment 10 bases; nucleotides outside the gene matches: 8. Per the germline V gene, CDR1 is LGHNA and CDR2 is YSLEER. The DNA for the CDR3 is TGCGCCAGCAGCCAAGATACCGGACTAGCGGGAGGAGAGGAGCAGTTCTTC. This translates into CASSQDTGLAGGEEQFF.

The sample holds many counts of this clonotype. The chain uses TRBV7-2 and TRBJ2-1, with D tentatively TRBD1 (6 bases). The CDR3 is 13 residues long. The germline V and J ends were trimmed by 5 bases and 10 bases, with 15 bases remaining between them. The germline V gene has CDR1 SGHTA and CDR2 FQGNSA. The CDR3 protein is CASSDYRVSEQFF. CDR3 nucleotide sequence: TGTGCCAGCAGCGATTACAGGGTAAGCGAGCAGTTCTTC. Together with reference TRBV7-2 and TRBJ2-1, the CDR3 gives the full variable domain: GAGVSQSPSNKVTEKGKDVELRCDPISGHTALYWYRQSLGQGLEFLIYFQGNSAPDKSGLPSDRFSAERTGGSVSTLTIQRTQQEDSAVYLCASSDYRVSEQFFGPGTRLTVL.

V gene TRBV7-2 combines with J gene TRBJ2-2, with D perhaps TRBD1 (6 bases). CDR3 length: 16 residues. V lost 3 bases and J 4 bases, leaving 15 bases between the germline ends. The V gene's germline CDR1 is SGHTA and CDR2 FQGNSA. The CDR3 DNA reads TGTGCCAGCAGCTTCACCGGGACACCGATCACCGGGGAGCTGTTTTTT. Its protein is CASSFTGTPITGELFF.

This clonotype was counted ten times or more. The genes are TRBV27 and TRBJ2-7; unclear D gene. V lost 4 bases, J lost 2 bases, and 9 bases lay in between. This CDR3 has 13 residues. Germline V gives CDR1 MNHEY, CDR2 SMNVEV (reference sequence). In nucleotides, the CDR3 is TGTGCCAGCAGTTCAAGACTGGCCTACGAGCAGTACTTC. Its protein product is CASSSRLAYEQYF.

This clonotype was found a few times. V is TRBV15 and J is TRBJ2-5; D possibly corresponds to TRBD2 (5 bases). Per germline, CDR1 LNHNV and CDR2 YYDKDF (reference sequence). V lost 0 bases and J lost 5, with 7 bases in between. This CDR3 spans 13 amino acids. CDR3 region: CATSRDEGETQYF. DNA for the CDR3: TGTGCCACCAGCAGAGACGAGGGCGAGACCCAGTACTTC.

V and J are TRBV20-1 and TRBJ2-2; D not certain. V dropped 6 bases and J dropped 0 bases, with 8 bases sitting between them. This CDR3 comprises 13 residues. Germline V lookup: CDR1 DFQATT, CDR2 SNEGSKA (reference sequence). CDR3 coding DNA: TGCAGTGCGAGCAACGCGAACACCGGGGAGCTGTTTTTT. Encoded protein: CSASNANTGELFF.

V and J are TRBV30 and TRBJ2-7; perhaps TRBD1 as D (6 bases). Germline V gene lookup returns CDR1 GTSNPN and CDR2 SVGIG (reference sequence). Deletions cut 3 bases from V and 1 base from J, with 10 bases between. CDR3 size: 13 residues. The CDR3 is CAWSRGKSYEQYF. In DNA form, the CDR3 reads TGTGCCTGGAGCAGGGGAAAGTCCTACGAGCAGTACTTC.

The CDR3 loop is CASSPGVVRTEAFF. As DNA, the CDR3 is TGTGCCAGCAGCCCCGGGGTGGTACGCACTGAAGCTTTCTTT. The chain has TRBV7-2 and TRBJ1-1; the D is unclear. Germline values: CDR1 SGHTA, CDR2 FQGNSA. The CDR3 runs 14 residues. Trimming removed 5 bases at V and 4 bases at J, with 14 bases between. Supplemented by reference TRBV7-2 and TRBJ1-1, the full variable domain reads GAGVSQSPSNKVTEKGKDVELRCDPISGHTALYWYRQSLGQGLEFLIYFQGNSAPDKSGLPSDRFSAERTGGSVSTLTIQRTQQEDSAVYLCASSPGVVRTEAFFGQGTRLTVV.

In this sample, this clonotype turned up many times. This chain uses TRBV5-5 with TRBJ1-2; D is uncertain. Between the trimmed V and J ends, which lost 3 bases and 0 bases, there was a span of 6 bases. The CDR3 has 13 amino acids. Germline assignment: CDR1 SGHKS and CDR2 YYEKEE (reference sequence). CDR3 sequence (DNA): TGTGCCAGCAGCTCGACGGCTAACTATGGCTACACCTTC. Translation: CASSSTANYGYTF.

CDR3 coding DNA: TGTGCCAGCAGCTTAAAAGGGACTTCGAGCACAGATACGCAGTATTTT. This codes for CASSLKGTSSTDTQYF. V is TRBV7-3 and J is TRBJ2-3, with a possible D match to TRBD2 (6 bases). Germline V gene sequence: CDR1 SGHTA, CDR2 FQGTGA. V was shortened by 1 base and J by 0 bases, with 11 bases between the two germline ends. The CDR3 loop spans 16 amino acids.

This clonotype was counted only a few times. V gene TRBV7-9 combines with J gene TRBJ2-7; 9 bases agree with TRBD1. Germline loops: CDR1 SEHNR, CDR2 FQNEAQ (reference sequence). The CDR3 is 14 amino acids. Trimming took 4 bases from V and 4 from J; bases not matched to a gene: 5. Here the CDR3 DNA reads TGTGCCAGCAGCTCCGGGACAGGGCGGTACGAGCAGTACTTC. Amino acids: CASSSGTGRYEQYF.

This rearrangement joins TRBV12-3 or TRBV12-4 to TRBJ1-1; 8 positions match TRBD1. V trimming: 6 bases; J trimming: 0 bases; junction bases outside the gene matches: 3. This CDR3 region has 14 residues. Here the CDR3 DNA reads TGTGCCAGCAGGCCAGGGGGCCTGAACACTGAAGCTTTCTTT. It yields the protein CASRPGGLNTEAFF.

The rearrangement links TRBV12-3 or TRBV12-4 to TRBJ2-1, with unresolved D. The CDR3 is made up of 12 amino acids. V lost 5 bases and J lost 7, with 9 bases in between. CDR3 sequence reads: CASSQQWNEQFF. For the CDR3, the DNA is TGTGCCAGCAGTCAACAGTGGAATGAGCAGTTCTTC.

The chain carries TRBV18 and TRBJ2-3, with 7 nucleotides matching TRBD1. Germline values: CDR1 KGHSH, CDR2 LQKENI. V trimming: 2 bases; J trimming: 8 bases; junction bases outside the gene matches: 19. CDR3 length: 18 residues. Here the CDR3 DNA reads TGTGCCAGCTCACCAAGACCTCCCGGACAGGCCGGTTTGGGTACGCAGTATTTT. Protein product: CASSPRPPGQAGLGTQYF.

This chain links TRBV7-2 with TRBJ2-5; D is unclear. V dropped 4 bases and J dropped 4 bases, with 28 bases sitting between them. Germline V lookup: CDR1 SGHTA, CDR2 FQGNSA. The CDR3 contains 19 residues. The CDR3: CASSSESYIESEFRETQYF. For the CDR3, the DNA is TGTGCCAGCAGCTCCGAGTCCTACATCGAGTCGGAGTTCCGAGAGACCCAGTACTTC.

This clonotype was counted a single time. The J gene is TRBJ2-7, the V gene TRBV5-1; possibly TRBD2 for D (6 bases). Germline V gene sequence: CDR1 SGHRS, CDR2 YFSETQ. CDR3 size: 18 residues. V shed 0 bases and J shed 2 bases, with 21 bases lying between them. Written as DNA, the CDR3 is TGCGCCAGCAGCTTGGCCTATTTTGGCGGGGCAGATCCCTACGAGCAGTACTTC. The encoded protein is CASSLAYFGGADPYEQYF.

J is TRBJ2-5 and V is TRBV9; D is undetermined. Germline V CDR1 and CDR2: SGDLS, YYNGEE. The CDR3 is 13 residues long. The ends were cut back, 0 bases at V and 5 bases at J, with 8 bases in the middle. CDR3 bases: TGTGCCAGCAGCGTAGGTCGTGAGGAGACCCAGTACTTC. Residues: CASSVGREETQYF.

Ten or more counts support this clonotype. The chain uses TRBV29-1 and TRBJ1-2; 11 positions match TRBD1. Looked up from germline, CDR1 is SQVTM and CDR2 is ANQGSEA. The trim removed 6 bases at V and 6 bases at J, leaving 6 bases unmatched. The CDR3 extends over 13 amino acids. CDR3 in amino acids: CSVAGQGADGYTF. In DNA, the CDR3 is TGCAGCGTAGCTGGACAGGGGGCAGATGGCTACACCTTC.

This clonotype occurred a few times. The V and J genes are TRBV3-1 and TRBJ2-7, with a possible D match to TRBD1 (5 bases). In germline, CDR1 is LGHDT, CDR2 YNNKEL (reference sequence). V lost 4 bases, J lost 5 bases, and 12 bases lay in between. This CDR3 has 13 amino acids. As DNA, the CDR3 is TGTGCCAGCAGCCTGTGGGAAGGGGACGAGCAGTACTTC. Residues: CASSLWEGDEQYF.

The chain joins TRBV4-2 to TRBJ2-3; a weak D match, TRBD1 (5 bases). Trimming left V 0 bases short and J 4 bases short, with 17 bases between. The CDR3 has 17 amino acids. Per the germline V gene, CDR1 is LGHNA and CDR2 is YNFKEQ. CDR3 in amino acids: CASSQDHGQGMADTQYF. The CDR3 nucleotides are TGTGCCAGCAGCCAAGATCACGGCCAGGGAATGGCAGATACGCAGTATTTT.

This clonotype turned up a few times. V gene TRBV7-6 combines with J gene TRBJ2-2; the D is unclear. CDR1 SGHVS and CDR2 FNYEAQ come from the germline V gene. V was pared by 1 base and J by 15 bases, with 12 bases between. The length of the CDR3 is 12 residues. The CDR3 coding sequence is TGTGCCAGCAGCTTAGAGGGCCCAAGGATGTTTTTT. Translating it yields CASSLEGPRMFF. Drawing the rest from reference TRBV7-6 and TRBJ2-2, the complete variable domain is GAGVSQSPRYKVTKRGQDVALRCDPISGHVSLYWYRQALGQGPEFLTYFNYEAQQDKSGLPNDRFSAERPEGSISTLTIQRTEQRDSAMYRCASSLEGPRMFFGEGSRLTVL.

As DNA, the CDR3 is TGTGCCATCAATTCTCCCAATCAGCCCCAGCATTTT. Translating it yields CAINSPNQPQHF. The genes are TRBV10-3 and TRBJ1-5, with D uncertain. The germline V gene encodes CDR1 ENHRY and CDR2 SYGVKD. The CDR3 is made up of 12 amino acids. V gave up 7 bases and J gave up 3 bases, with 7 bases separating them.

This clonotype showed up just a few times. The J gene is TRBJ2-7, the V gene TRBV20-1; a possible D gene is TRBD1 (6 bases). The CDR3 runs to 15 residues. CDR1 DFQATT and CDR2 SNEGSKA come from the germline V gene (reference sequence). With 3 bases removed from V and 0 bases from J, the gap between germline ends came to 15 bases. CDR3 amino acids: CSASASDRSSYEQYF. As DNA, the CDR3 is TGCAGTGCTAGCGCAAGTGACAGGAGCTCCTACGAGCAGTACTTC.